Sequencing of this T cell receptor beta chain was carried out in a study of blood T cell repertoires in COVID-19. Study-level information: Whether acute or convalescent, the COVID-19 samples came from the United States, Italy and Spain.

Trimming cost V 3 bases and J 7 bases; bases outside gene matches: 3. Germline V gene data show CDR1 as KGHDR and CDR2 as SFDVKD. The CDR3 is 14 residues long. In the study's own analysis: Amplification of reference gene primers provided the estimated nucleated cell counts. Sequencing used immunoSEQ multiplex PCR; TCRdb keeps in-frame clones, though not all of them. D and trimming come from the DNA, and the V and J calls and clone size come from that table. The sample shows 300,000 to 400,000 clones, roughly 89% of them seen only once. This clone was recorded a few times. Sequencing was done on a sample of peripheral blood. The chain combines TRBV24-1 with TRBJ2-1; the match to TRBD2 covers 9 bases. The sequence derives from a woman aged 18-29 years who had recovered from COVID-19. This CDR3 is CATSDGGRGNEQFF. The CDR3 nucleotides are TGTGCCACCAGTGATGGCGGGAGGGGAAATGAGCAGTTCTTC.